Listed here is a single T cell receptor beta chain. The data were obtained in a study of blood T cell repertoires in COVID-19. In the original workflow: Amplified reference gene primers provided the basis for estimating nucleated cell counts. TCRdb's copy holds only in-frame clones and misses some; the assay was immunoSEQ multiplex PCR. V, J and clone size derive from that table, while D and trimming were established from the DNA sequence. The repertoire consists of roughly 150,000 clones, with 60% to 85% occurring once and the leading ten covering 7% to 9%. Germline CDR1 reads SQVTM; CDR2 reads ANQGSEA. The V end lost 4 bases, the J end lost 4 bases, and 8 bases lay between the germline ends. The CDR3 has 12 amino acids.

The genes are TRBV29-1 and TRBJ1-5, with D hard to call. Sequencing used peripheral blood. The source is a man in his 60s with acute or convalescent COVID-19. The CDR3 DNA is TGCAGCGTTGCGGGTTGGAATCAGCCCCAGCATTTT. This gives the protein CSVAGWNQPQHF.